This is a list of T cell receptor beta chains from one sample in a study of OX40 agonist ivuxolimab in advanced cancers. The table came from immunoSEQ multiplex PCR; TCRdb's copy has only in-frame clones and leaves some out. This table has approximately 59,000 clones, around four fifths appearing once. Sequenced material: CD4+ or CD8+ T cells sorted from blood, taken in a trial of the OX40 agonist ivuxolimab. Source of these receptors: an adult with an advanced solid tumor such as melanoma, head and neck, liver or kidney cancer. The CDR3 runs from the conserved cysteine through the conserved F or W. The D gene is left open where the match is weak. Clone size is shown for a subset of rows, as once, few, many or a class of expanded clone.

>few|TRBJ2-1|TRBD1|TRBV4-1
CASSKSPDRGHREQFF
TGCGCCAGCAGCAAAAGCCCCGACAGGGGCCACAGAGAGCAGTTCTTC
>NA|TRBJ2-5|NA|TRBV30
CAWSVRGTISQETQYF
TGTGCCTGGAGTGTACGGGGGACAATAAGCCAAGAGACCCAGTACTTC
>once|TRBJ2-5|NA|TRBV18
CASSPPDQETQYF
TGTGCCAGCTCACCTCCGGACCAAGAGACCCAGTACTTC
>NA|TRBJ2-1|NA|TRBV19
CASGGSSYNEQFF
TGTGCCAGCGGAGGTAGCTCCTACAATGAGCAGTTCTTC
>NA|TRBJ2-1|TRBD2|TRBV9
CASSQGLAGDNEQFF
TGTGCCAGCAGCCAAGGACTAGCGGGAGACAATGAGCAGTTCTTC
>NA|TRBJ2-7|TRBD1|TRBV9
CASSESTGVYEQYF
TGTGCCAGCAGCGAATCGACAGGGGTCTACGAGCAGTACTTC
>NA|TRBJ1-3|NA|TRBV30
CASRQPHTSSGNTIYF
TGTGCCTCAAGACAGCCACACACCTCCTCTGGAAACACCATATATTTT
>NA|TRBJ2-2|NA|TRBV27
CASSLNTGELFF
TGTGCCAGCAGCCTGAACACCGGGGAGCTGTTTTTT
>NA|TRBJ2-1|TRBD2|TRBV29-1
CSVEIVAGGWGNEQFF
TGCAGCGTTGAAATTGTAGCGGGAGGGTGGGGGAATGAGCAGTTCTTC
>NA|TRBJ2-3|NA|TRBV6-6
CASSYRDTQYF
TGTGCCAGCAGTTACAGGGATACGCAGTATTTT
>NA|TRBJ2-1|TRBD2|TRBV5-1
CASSSSGRAHNEQFF
TGCGCCAGCAGCTCTAGCGGGAGGGCTCACAATGAGCAGTTCTTC
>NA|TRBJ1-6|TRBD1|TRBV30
CAWSVRDSSYNSPLHF
TGTGCCTGGAGTGTACGGGACAGCTCCTATAATTCACCCCTCCACTTT
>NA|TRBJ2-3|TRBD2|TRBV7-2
CASSLTSGVTDTQYF
TGTGCCAGCAGCCTAACGAGCGGGGTTACAGATACGCAGTATTTT